A single T cell receptor beta chain is shown here with its context. Its antigen remains undetermined. No base-level quality is on record; no much larger clone is a single base apart. The data were taken from a study of blood T cell repertoires in COVID-19 (dated by TCRdb to 2020 to 2021). With regard to the full study: Samples covering the acute and convalescent phases of COVID-19 were provided by collaborators in the United States, Italy and Spain. A de-identified subject ID, COVID-19 status, age in years and sex were almost always included in the sample metadata. The material from the prospective study consisted of cDNA or gDNA derived from T cells, B-cell-depleted T cells, or PBMCs. A freely available public database, intended as a resource for researchers studying the immune response to SARS-CoV-2, is where the repertoires were released. Deeply sampled blood TCRbeta repertoires from subjects exposed to, actively infected with, or recovered from COVID-19 were included in the dataset. HLA class I and class II types, where available, came from metadata supplied by the sample provider rather than from assay-based typing. The samples were drawn from the first 160 participants of the ongoing ImmuneRACE study and from 950 to 1,500 subjects provided by 6 global collaborators.

General findings and caveats noted by the study authors: The amount of clinical and demographic metadata varied by source and participant and was provided uncurated.

Whole blood was collected in K2EDTA tubes by collaborating institutions according to the institutions' own protocols. For TCRbeta analysis, collaborators shipped samples as frozen whole blood, isolated PBMCs, or DNA extracted from either of those sample types. TCRbeta CDR3 regions were amplified from genomic DNA using the immunoSEQ Assay, a bias-controlled multiplex PCR. On the authors' methods: The number of nucleated cells in each sample was estimated by amplification of reference gene primers within the assay. To quantify the absolute abundance of each unique TCRbeta CDR3 rearrangement, sequence reads were collapsed and filtered. For each sample, productive Simpson clonality was calculated as the square root of Simpson's diversity index across productive rearrangements. TCRdb stores this immuneACCESS table with in-frame sequences only. Part of the clones is absent; in the studies checked, under half of the shortfall reflects unresolved V genes, and no reason is known for the rest. V and J calls plus clone size are reproduced from that table; the DNA served to infer D and trimming. The sample profile shows roughly 130,000 clones; around three quarters of them were found once. Clones ranked in the top ten supply 15% to 20% of the sample.

Its CDR3 holds 13 amino acids, cysteine through phenylalanine. Only the CDR3 DNA is retained, 39 bases long and in frame from the first base. Looking up the germline V gene yields CDR1 MNHEY and CDR2 SVGAGI. V is pared back by 2 bases and J by 5 bases, with 9 bases lying between the germline termini. The chain uses TRBV6-5 and TRBJ1-2; the D segment could be TRBD1, given 5 matching bases. The sequence derives from a man in his sixties with active or convalescent COVID-19. What was sequenced was peripheral blood. The CDR3 loop reads CASSYGGIYGYTF. The nucleotide sequence is TGTGCCAGCAGTTACGGGGGGATTTATGGCTACACCTTC.